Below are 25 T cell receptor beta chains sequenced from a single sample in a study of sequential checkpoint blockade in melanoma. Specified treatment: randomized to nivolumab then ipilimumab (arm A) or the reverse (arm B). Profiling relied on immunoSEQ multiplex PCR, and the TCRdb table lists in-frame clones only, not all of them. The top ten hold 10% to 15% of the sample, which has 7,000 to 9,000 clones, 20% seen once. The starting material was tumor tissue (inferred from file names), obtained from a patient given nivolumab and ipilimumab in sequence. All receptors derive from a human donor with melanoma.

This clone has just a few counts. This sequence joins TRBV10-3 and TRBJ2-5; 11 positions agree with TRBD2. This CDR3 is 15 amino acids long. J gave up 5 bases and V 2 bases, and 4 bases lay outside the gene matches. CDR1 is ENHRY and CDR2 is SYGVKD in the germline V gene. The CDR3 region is CAISEASGGPETQYF. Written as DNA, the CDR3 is TGTGCCATCAGTGAGGCTAGCGGGGGGCCGGAGACCCAGTACTTC.

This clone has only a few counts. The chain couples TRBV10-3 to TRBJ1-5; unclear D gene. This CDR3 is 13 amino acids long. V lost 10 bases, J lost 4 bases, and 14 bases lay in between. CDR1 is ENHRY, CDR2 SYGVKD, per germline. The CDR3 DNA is TGTGCCAGCGGTCAGGACGGGAATCAGCCCCAGCATTTT. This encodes CASGQDGNQPQHF.

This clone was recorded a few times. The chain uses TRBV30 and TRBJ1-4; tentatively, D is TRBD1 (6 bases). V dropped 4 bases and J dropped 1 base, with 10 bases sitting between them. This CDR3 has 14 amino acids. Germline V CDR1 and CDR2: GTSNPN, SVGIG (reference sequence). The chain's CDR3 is CAWIPGETNEKLFF. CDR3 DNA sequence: TGTGCCTGGATCCCAGGGGAAACTAATGAAAAACTGTTTTTT.

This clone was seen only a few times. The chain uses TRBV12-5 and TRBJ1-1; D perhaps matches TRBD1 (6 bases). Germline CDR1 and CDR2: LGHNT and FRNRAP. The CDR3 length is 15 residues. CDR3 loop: CATIQGRGMNTEAFF. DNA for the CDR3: TGTGCCACTATACAAGGAAGGGGGATGAACACTGAAGCTTTCTTT.

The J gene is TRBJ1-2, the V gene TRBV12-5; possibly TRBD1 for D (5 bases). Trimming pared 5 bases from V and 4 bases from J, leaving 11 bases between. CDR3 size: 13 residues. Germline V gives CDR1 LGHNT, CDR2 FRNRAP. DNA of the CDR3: TGTGCTAGTGGTGGGACTAGCCTCTATGGCTACACCTTC. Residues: CASGGTSLYGYTF.

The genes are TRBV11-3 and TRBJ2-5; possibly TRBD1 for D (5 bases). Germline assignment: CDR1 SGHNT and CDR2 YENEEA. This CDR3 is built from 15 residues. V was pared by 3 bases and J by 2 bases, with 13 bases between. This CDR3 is CASSLVGAVQETQYF. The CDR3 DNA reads TGTGCCAGCAGCTTGGTAGGGGCCGTGCAAGAGACCCAGTACTTC.

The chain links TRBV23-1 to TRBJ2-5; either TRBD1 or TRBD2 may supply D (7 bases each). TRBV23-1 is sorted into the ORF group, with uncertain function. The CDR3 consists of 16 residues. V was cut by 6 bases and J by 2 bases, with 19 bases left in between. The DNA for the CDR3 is TGCGCCAGCAGCCAGAGCGGGACAGCGAAACAAGAGACCCAGTACTTC. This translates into CASSQSGTAKQETQYF.

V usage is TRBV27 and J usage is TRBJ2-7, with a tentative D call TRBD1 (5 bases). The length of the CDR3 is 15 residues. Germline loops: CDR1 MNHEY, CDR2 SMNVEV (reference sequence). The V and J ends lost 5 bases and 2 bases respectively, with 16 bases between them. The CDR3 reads CASSQQGYQTYEQYF. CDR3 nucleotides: TGTGCCAGCAGTCAGCAGGGTTACCAGACCTACGAGCAGTACTTC.

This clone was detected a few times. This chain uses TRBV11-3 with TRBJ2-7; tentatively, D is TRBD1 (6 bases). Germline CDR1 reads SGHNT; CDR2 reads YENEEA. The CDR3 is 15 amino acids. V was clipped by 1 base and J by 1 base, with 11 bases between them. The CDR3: CASSLGGPSSYEQYF. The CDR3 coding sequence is TGTGCCAGCAGCTTAGGGGGGCCGTCTTCCTACGAGCAGTACTTC.

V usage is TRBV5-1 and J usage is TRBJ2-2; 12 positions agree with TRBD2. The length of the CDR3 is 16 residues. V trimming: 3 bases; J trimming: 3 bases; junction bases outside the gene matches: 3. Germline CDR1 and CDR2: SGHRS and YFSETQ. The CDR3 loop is CASSSRLAGDTGELFF. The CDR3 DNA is TGCGCCAGCAGCTCTAGACTAGCGGGGGACACCGGGGAGCTGTTTTTT.

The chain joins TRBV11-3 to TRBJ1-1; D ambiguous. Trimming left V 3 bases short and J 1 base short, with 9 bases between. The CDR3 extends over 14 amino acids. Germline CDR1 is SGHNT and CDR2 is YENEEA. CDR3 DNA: TGTGCCAGCAGCTTGGCTATGGGGAACACTGAAGCTTTCTTT. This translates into CASSLAMGNTEAFF.

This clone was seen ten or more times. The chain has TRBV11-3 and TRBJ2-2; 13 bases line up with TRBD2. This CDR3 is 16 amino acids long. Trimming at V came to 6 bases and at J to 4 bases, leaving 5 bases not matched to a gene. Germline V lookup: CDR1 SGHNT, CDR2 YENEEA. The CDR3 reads CASRLAGGQSTGELFF. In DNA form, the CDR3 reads TGTGCCAGCAGACTAGCGGGGGGGCAGAGCACCGGGGAGCTGTTTTTT.

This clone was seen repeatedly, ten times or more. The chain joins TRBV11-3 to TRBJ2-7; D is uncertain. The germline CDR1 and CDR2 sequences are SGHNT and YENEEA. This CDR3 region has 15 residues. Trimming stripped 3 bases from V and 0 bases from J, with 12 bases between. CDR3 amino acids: CASSLMVESSYEQYF. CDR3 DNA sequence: TGTGCCAGCAGCTTGATGGTGGAGAGCTCCTACGAGCAGTACTTC.

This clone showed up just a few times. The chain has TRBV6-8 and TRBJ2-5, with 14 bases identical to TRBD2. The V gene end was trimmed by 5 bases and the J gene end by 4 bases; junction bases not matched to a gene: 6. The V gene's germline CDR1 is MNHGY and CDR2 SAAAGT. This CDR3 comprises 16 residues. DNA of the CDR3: TGTGCCAGCAGTGATCGCGGGACTAGCGGGGGAGAGACCCAGTACTTC. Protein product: CASSDRGTSGGETQYF.

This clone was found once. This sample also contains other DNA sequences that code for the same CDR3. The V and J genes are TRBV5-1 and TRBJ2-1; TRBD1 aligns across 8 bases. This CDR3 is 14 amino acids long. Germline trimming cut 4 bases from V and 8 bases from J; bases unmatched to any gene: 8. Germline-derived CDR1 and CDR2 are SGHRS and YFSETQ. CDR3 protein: CASSPGTGGDEQFF. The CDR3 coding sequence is TGCGCCAGCAGCCCCGGGACAGGTGGTGATGAGCAGTTCTTC. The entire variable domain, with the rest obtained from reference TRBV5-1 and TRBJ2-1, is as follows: KAGVTQTPRYLIKTRGQQVTLSCSPISGHRSVSWYQQTPGQGLQFLFEYFSETQRNKGNFPGRFSGRQFSNSRSEMNVSTLELGDSALYLCASSPGTGGDEQFFGPGTRLTVL.

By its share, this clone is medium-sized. The CDR3 sequence is CASSIDGPGVNEQFF. The CDR3 DNA follows: TGTGCCAGCAGCATCGACGGTCCGGGGGTCAATGAGCAGTTCTTC. The chain uses TRBV11-3 and TRBJ2-1; TRBD2 might be the D (6 bases). Germline V lookup: CDR1 SGHNT, CDR2 YENEEA. V was pared by 5 bases and J by 6 bases, with 17 bases between. The CDR3 spans 15 residues.

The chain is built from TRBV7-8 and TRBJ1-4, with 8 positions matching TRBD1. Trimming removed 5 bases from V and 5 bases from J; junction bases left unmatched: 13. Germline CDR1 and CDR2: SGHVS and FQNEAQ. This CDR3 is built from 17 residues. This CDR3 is CASSLPGQGGRNEKLFF. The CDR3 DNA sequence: TGTGCCAGCAGCCTCCCCGGACAGGGAGGCCGGAATGAAAAACTGTTTTTT.

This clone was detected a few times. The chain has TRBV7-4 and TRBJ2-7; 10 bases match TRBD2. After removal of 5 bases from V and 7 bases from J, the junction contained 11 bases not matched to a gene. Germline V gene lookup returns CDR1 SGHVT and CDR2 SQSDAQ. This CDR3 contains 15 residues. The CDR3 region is CASSPVVAGGGEQYF. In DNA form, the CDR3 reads TGTGCCAGCAGCCCCGTGGTAGCGGGGGGAGGGGAGCAGTACTTC.

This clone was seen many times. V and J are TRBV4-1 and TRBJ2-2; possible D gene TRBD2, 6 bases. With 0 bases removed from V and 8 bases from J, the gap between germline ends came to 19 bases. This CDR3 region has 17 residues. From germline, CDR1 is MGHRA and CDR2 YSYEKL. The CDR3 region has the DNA TGCGCCAGCAGCCAAGAGAGCCCCCCTACCGGGAGAGGGGAGCTGTTTTTT. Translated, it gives CASSQESPPTGRGELFF.

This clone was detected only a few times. The CDR3 sequence: CASSPAGGDSPLHF. The CDR3 region has the DNA TGTGCCAGCAGCCCCGCTGGGGGCGATTCACCCCTCCACTTT. This rearrangement joins TRBV11-3 to TRBJ1-6; weak D call: TRBD1 (6 bases). CDR1 and CDR2 (germline): SGHNT, YENEEA. The CDR3 runs to 14 residues. V was shortened by 5 bases and J by 8 bases, with 13 bases between the two germline ends. The whole variable domain, filled in from reference TRBV11-3 and TRBJ1-6, reads EAGVVQSPRYKIIEKKQPVAFWCNPISGHNTLYWYLQNLGQGPELLIRYENEEAVDDSQLPKDRFSAERLKGVDSTLKIQPAELGDSAVYLCASSPAGGDSPLHFGNGTRLTVT.

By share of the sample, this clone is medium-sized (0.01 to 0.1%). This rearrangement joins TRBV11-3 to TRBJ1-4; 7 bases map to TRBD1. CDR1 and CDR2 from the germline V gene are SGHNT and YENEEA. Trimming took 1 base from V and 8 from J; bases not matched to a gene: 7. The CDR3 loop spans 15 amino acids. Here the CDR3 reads CASSLVLQGGEKLFF. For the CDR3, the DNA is TGTGCCAGCAGCTTAGTGCTGCAGGGGGGAGAAAAACTGTTTTTT.

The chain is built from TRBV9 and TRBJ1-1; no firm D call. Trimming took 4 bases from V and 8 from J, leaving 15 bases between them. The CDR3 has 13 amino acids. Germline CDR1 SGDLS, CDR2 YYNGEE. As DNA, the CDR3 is TGTGCCAGCAGCCCCCTGGGGAAGAGAGAAGCTTTCTTT. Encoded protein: CASSPLGKREAFF.

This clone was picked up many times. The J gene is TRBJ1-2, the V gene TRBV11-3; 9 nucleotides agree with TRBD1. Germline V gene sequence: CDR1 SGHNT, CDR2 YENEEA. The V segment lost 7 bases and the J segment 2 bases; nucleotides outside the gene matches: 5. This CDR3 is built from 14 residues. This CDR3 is CASTGGTGNYGYTF. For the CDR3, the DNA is TGTGCCAGCACCGGAGGGACAGGGAACTATGGCTACACCTTC.

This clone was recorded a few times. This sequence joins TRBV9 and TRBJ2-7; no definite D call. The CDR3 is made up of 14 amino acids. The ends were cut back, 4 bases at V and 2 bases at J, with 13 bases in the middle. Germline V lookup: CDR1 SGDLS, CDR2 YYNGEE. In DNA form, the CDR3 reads TGTGCCAGCAGCCTCCGGGCCTCCGCCTACGAGCAGTACTTC. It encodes CASSLRASAYEQYF.

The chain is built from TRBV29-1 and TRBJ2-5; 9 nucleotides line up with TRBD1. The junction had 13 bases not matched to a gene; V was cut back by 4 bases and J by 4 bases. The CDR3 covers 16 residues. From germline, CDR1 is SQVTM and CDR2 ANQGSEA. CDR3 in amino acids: CSVAYFRDRALETQYF. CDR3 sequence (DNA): TGCAGCGTTGCTTATTTTAGGGACAGGGCTTTAGAGACCCAGTACTTC.